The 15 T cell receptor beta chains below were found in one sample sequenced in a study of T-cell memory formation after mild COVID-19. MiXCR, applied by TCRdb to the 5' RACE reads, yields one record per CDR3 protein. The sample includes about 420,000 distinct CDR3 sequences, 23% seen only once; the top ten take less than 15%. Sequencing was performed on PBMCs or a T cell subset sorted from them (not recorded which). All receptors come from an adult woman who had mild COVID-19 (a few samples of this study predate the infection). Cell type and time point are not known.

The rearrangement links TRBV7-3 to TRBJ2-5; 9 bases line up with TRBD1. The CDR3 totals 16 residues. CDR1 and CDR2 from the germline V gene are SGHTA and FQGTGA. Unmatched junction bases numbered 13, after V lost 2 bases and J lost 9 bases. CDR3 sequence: CASSLLPGQGPGSQYF. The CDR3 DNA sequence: TGTGCCAGCAGCTTACTACCGGGACAGGGACCTGGGTCCCAGTACTTC.

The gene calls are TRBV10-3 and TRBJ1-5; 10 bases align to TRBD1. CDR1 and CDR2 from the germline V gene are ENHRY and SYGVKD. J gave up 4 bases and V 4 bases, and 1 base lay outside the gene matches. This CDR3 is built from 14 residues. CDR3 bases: TGTGCCATCAGTGGGACAGGGGGAAATCAGCCCCAGCATTTT. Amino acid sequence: CAISGTGGNQPQHF.

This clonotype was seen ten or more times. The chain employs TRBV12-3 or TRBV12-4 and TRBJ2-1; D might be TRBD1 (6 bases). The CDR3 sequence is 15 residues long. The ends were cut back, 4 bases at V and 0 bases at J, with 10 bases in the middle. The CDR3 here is CASSSQGSSYNEQFF. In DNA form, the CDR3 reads TGTGCCAGCAGTTCGCAGGGGAGCTCCTACAATGAGCAGTTCTTC.

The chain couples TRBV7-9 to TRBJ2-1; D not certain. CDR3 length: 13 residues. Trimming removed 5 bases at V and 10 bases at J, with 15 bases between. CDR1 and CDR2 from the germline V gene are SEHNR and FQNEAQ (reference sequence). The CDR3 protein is CASSLPSVREQFF. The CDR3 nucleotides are TGTGCCAGCAGCCTCCCGAGCGTCCGGGAGCAGTTCTTC.

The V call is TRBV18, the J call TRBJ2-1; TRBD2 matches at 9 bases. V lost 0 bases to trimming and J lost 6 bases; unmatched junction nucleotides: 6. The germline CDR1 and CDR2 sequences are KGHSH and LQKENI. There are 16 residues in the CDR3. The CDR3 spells CASSPPSGGTPNEQFF. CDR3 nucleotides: TGTGCCAGCTCACCACCGAGCGGGGGGACTCCCAATGAGCAGTTCTTC.

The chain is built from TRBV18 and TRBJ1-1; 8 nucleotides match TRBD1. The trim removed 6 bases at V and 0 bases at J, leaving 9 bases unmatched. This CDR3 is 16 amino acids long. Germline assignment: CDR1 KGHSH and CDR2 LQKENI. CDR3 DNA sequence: TGTGCCAGCTCGCCCGGGACAGGCCTACTGAACACTGAAGCTTTCTTT. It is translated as CASSPGTGLLNTEAFF.

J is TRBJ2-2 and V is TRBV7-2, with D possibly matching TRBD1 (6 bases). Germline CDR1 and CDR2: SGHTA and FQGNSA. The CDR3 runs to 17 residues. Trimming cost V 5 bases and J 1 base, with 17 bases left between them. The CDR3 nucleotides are TGTGCCAGCAGCACACCTAGGGGGTCGCAGAACACCGGGGAGCTGTTTTTT. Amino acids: CASSTPRGSQNTGELFF. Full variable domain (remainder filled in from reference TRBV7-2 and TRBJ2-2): GAGVSQSPSNKVTEKGKDVELRCDPISGHTALYWYRQSLGQGLEFLIYFQGNSAPDKSGLPSDRFSAERTGGSVSTLTIQRTQQEDSAVYLCASSTPRGSQNTGELFFGEGSRLTVL.

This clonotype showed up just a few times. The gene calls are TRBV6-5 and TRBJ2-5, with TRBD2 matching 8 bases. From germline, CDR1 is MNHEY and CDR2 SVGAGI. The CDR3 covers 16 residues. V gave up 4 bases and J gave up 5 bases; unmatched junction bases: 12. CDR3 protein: CASSSRRGGAWETQYF. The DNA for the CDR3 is TGTGCCAGCAGTTCACGCCGGGGGGGCGCATGGGAGACCCAGTACTTC.

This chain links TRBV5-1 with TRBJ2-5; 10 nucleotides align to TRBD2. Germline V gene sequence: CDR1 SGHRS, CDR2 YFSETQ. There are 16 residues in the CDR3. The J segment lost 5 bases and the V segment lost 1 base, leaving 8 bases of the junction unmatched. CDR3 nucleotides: TGCGCCAGCAGCTTGACTAGCGGGGACCCAACGGAGACCCAGTACTTC. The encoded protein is CASSLTSGDPTETQYF.

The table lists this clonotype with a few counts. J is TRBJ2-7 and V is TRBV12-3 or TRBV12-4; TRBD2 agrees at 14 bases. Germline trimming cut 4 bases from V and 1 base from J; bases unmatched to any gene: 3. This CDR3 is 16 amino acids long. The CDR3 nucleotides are TGTGCCAGCAGTTGGGGACTAGCGGGGGATTCCTACGAGCAGTACTTC. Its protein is CASSWGLAGDSYEQYF.

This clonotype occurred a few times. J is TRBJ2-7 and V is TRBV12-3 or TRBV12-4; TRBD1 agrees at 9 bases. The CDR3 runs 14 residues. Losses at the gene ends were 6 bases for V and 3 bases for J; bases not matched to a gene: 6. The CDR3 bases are TGTGCCAGCAGCCGGGGACAGGGTTTCTACGAGCAGTACTTC. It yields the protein CASSRGQGFYEQYF.

The CDR3 nucleotides read TGCAGTGCTAGAGACCCAACTAGCGGGAGCTACGAGCAGTACTTC. Translation gives CSARDPTSGSYEQYF. The chain joins TRBV20-1 to TRBJ2-7; 11 bases agree with TRBD2. V gave up 0 bases and J gave up 3 bases; unmatched junction bases: 4. Germline V CDR1 and CDR2: DFQATT, SNEGSKA (reference sequence). This CDR3 contains 15 residues.

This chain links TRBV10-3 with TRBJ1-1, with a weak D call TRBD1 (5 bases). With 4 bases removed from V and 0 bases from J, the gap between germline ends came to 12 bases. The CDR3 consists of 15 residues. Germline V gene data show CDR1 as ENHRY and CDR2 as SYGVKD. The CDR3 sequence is CAISGGGQMNTEAFF. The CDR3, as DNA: TGTGCCATCAGTGGGGGCGGACAAATGAACACTGAAGCTTTCTTT.

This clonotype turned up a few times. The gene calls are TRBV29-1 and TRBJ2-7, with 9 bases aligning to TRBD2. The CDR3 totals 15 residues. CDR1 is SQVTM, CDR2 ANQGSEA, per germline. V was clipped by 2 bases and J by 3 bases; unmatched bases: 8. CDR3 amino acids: CSVELAGSRNYEQYF. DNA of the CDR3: TGCAGCGTTGAACTAGCGGGATCCAGAAACTACGAGCAGTACTTC.

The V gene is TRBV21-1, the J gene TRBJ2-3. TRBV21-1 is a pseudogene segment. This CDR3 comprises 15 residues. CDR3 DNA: TGTGCCAGCAGCAGAGTGGAAGGAGGCACAGATACGCAGTATTTT. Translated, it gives CASSRVEGGTDTQYF.